This T cell receptor (beta chain) was found in a study of cytomegalovirus exposure and HLA in healthy donors. V shed 7 bases and J shed 6 bases, with 12 bases lying between them. The germline gives CDR1 SNHLY, CDR2 FYNNEI. CDR3 length: 13 amino acids. General study findings and limits: Some TCR beta chains (more than 150 of them) were listed as cytomegalovirus-associated. In an earlier analysis, productive rearrangement rates for most beta V segments clustered near 87% or 30%. The study dropped some indistinguishable V segments, TRBV6-2 and TRBV6-3 among them.

As concerns this clone: Its specificity is unknown.

PCR amplification relied on 60 Vbeta primers (plus 13 Jbeta primers). Produced via immunoSEQ multiplex PCR; TCRdb's table is partial and in-frame only. The sample lists 80,000 to 100,000 clones; over 65% were seen once. The sequenced material came from PBMCs. The V gene is TRBV2, the J gene TRBJ2-2, with a possible D match to TRBD2 (5 bases). The TCR originated in a human donor in good health. The CDR3 region is CASNRRVAGELFF. CDR3 nucleotide sequence: TGTGCCAGCAACCGGCGGGTGGCCGGGGAGCTGTTTTTT.